This T cell receptor (beta chain) was identified in a study of blood T cell repertoires in COVID-19. Assay: immunoSEQ multiplex PCR; the TCRdb copy retains only in-frame clones and omits some. Here the sample spans about 300,000 clones, around 88% being singletons. Germline V lookup: CDR1 MNHEY, CDR2 SVGAGI. V trimming: 6 bases; J trimming: 5 bases; junction bases outside the gene matches: 4. The CDR3 consists of 13 residues. This clone was counted once. The genes are TRBV6-5 and TRBJ2-1; TRBD2 matches 7 bases. Sequenced sample: peripheral blood. This sequence was found in a woman in her twenties or thirties with COVID-19, enrolled during active disease. The CDR3 spells CASRRGTNNEQFF. CDR3 sequence (DNA): TGTGCCAGCAGGCGGGGGACCAACAATGAGCAGTTCTTC.